Each of the 9 T cell receptor beta chains below was sequenced from the same sample in a study of cytomegalovirus exposure and HLA in healthy donors. The PCR used 60 Vbeta and 13 Jbeta primers. Measured with immunoSEQ multiplex PCR; TCRdb has only the in-frame clones, and not every one. The sample has approximately 100,000 clones; 70% to 80% are singletons. The specimen was PBMCs. These receptors came from a female donor in good health and CMV-seropositive.

J is TRBJ2-2 and V is TRBV7-3; D unclear. Germline V gives CDR1 SGHTA, CDR2 FQGTGA. V was clipped by 1 base and J by 0 bases, with 12 bases between them. There are 17 residues in the CDR3. The CDR3 sequence is CASSLRFTLANTGELFF. For the CDR3, the DNA is TGTGCCAGCAGCTTAAGGTTTACTCTCGCGAACACCGGGGAGCTGTTTTTT.

The gene calls are TRBV28 and TRBJ2-1; TRBD1 matches 8 bases. V trimming: 7 bases; J trimming: 10 bases; junction bases outside the gene matches: 15. Germline CDR1 MDHEN, CDR2 SYDVKM. CDR3 length: 15 residues. The CDR3 spells CASNYRGAGVGEQFF. DNA of the CDR3: TGTGCCAGCAACTACAGGGGGGCGGGTGTGGGAGAGCAGTTCTTC.

This clone was recorded once. In DNA, the CDR3 is TGTGCCAGCAGCGTAGAAAGTCGAGGCCATGCAGCGCAGTACTTC. The encoded protein is CASSVESRGHAAQYF. The rearrangement joins TRBV9 to TRBJ2-7; D gene unclear. Germline V CDR1 and CDR2: SGDLS, YYNGEE. Trimming left V 0 bases short and J 9 bases short, with 19 bases between. The CDR3 is 15 residues long. Looking up the rest from reference TRBV9 and TRBJ2-7 gives the full variable domain: DSGVTQTPKHLITATGQRVTLRCSPRSGDLSVYWYQQSLDQGLQFLIQYYNGEERAKGNILERFSAQQFPDLHSELNLSSLELGDSALYFCASSVESRGHAAQYFGPGTRLTVT.

The rearrangement links TRBV29-1 to TRBJ1-1; tentative D call: TRBD1 (6 bases). The CDR3 runs to 14 residues. Trimming removed 6 bases at V and 5 bases at J, with 19 bases between. Germline CDR1 and CDR2: SQVTM and ANQGSEA. The CDR3 nucleotides are TGCAGCGTGAACAGGGAAGGGCTGGAAACTGAAGCTTTCTTT. Translation: CSVNREGLETEAFF.

The V and J genes are TRBV10-1 and TRBJ1-6, with D unclear. Trimming stripped 7 bases from V and 0 bases from J, with 13 bases between. The CDR3 length is 16 residues. Germline loops: CDR1 WNHNN, CDR2 SYGVQD (reference sequence). The CDR3 sequence: CASIRITRSYNSPLHF. The CDR3 bases are TGCGCCAGCATCAGGATTACCCGCTCCTATAATTCACCCCTCCACTTT.

The chain combines TRBV5-5 with TRBJ1-1; D is ambiguous. V was cut by 4 bases and J by 3 bases, with 10 bases left in between. Germline V CDR1 and CDR2: SGHKS, YYEKEE (reference sequence). The CDR3 loop spans 13 amino acids. The CDR3 spells CASSLSSHTEAFF. CDR3 DNA: TGTGCCAGCAGCCTATCTAGTCACACTGAAGCTTTCTTT.

The rearrangement uses TRBV6-1 and TRBJ1-5, with D perhaps matching TRBD1 (5 bases). V was trimmed by 6 bases and J by 8 bases, leaving 17 bases between them. The CDR3 covers 14 residues. The germline CDR1 and CDR2 sequences are MNHNS and SASEGT. The CDR3 here is CASRPEWGGEPQHF. The DNA for the CDR3 is TGTGCCAGCAGACCCGAGTGGGGGGGTGAGCCCCAGCATTTT.

V is TRBV7-2 and J is TRBJ1-2; D gene unclear. V dropped 9 bases and J dropped 4 bases, with 15 bases sitting between them. The V gene's germline CDR1 is SGHTA and CDR2 FQGNSA. The CDR3 contains 13 residues. This chain's CDR3 is CASGSRSSYGYTF. Here the CDR3 DNA reads TGTGCCAGTGGGTCACGGAGTAGCTATGGCTACACCTTC.

The chain recombines TRBV9 with TRBJ2-1; TRBD1 matches at 8 bases. Looked up from germline, CDR1 is SGDLS and CDR2 is YYNGEE. Trimming took 0 bases from V and 12 from J; bases not matched to a gene: 11. The CDR3 contains 15 residues. The CDR3 spells CASSVEGQELARQFF. CDR3 nucleotide sequence: TGTGCCAGCAGCGTAGAGGGACAGGAACTAGCTCGGCAGTTCTTC.